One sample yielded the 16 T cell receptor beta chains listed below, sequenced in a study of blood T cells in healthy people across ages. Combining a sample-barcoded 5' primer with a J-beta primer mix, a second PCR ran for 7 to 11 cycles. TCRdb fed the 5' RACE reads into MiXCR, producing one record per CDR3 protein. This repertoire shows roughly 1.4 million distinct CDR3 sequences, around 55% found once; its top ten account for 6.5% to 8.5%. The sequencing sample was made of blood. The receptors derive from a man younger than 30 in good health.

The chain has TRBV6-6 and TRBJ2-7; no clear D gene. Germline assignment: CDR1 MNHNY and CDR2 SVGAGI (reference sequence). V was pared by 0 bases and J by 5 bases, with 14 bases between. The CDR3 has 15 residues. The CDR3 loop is CASSYSLQSRDEQYF. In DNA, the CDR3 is TGTGCCAGCAGTTACTCGCTCCAGTCAAGGGACGAGCAGTACTTC.

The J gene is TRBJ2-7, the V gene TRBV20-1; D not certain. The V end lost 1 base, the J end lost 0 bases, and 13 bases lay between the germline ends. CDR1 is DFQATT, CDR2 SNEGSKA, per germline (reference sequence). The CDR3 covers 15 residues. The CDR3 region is CSARAPGISSYEQYF. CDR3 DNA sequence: TGCAGTGCTAGAGCCCCTGGAATCTCCTCCTACGAGCAGTACTTC.

This chain's CDR3 is CASSLADRAVYQYGYTF. The CDR3 region has the DNA TGTGCCAGCAGCTTAGCAGACCGGGCCGTGTACCAATATGGCTACACCTTC. V gene TRBV7-9 combines with J gene TRBJ1-2; D is unclear. Germline V lookup: CDR1 SEHNR, CDR2 FQNEAQ (reference sequence). Trimming took 0 bases from V and 5 from J, leaving 19 bases between them. This CDR3 spans 17 amino acids.

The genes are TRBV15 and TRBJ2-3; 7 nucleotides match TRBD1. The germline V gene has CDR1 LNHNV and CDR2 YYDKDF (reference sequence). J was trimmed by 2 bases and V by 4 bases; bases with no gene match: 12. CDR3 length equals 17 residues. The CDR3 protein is CATSTTTGQIFTDTQYF. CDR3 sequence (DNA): TGTGCCACCAGCACAACTACGGGACAGATCTTCACAGATACGCAGTATTTT.

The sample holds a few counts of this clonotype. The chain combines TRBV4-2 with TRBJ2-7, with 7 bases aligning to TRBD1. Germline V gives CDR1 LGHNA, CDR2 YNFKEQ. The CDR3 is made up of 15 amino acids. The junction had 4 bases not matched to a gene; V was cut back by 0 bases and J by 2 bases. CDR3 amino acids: CASSQDEGAAYEQYF. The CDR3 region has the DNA TGTGCCAGCAGCCAAGACGAGGGGGCTGCCTACGAGCAGTACTTC.

CDR3 in amino acids: CASSLPAPHYGQYF. In nucleotides, the CDR3 is TGTGCCAGCAGCTTACCGGCCCCTCACTACGGGCAGTACTTC. The chain is built from TRBV7-9 and TRBJ2-4; D gene unclear. Germline lookup yields CDR1 SEHNR and CDR2 FQNEAQ (reference sequence). Trimming removed 2 bases at V and 13 bases at J, with 18 bases between. The CDR3 spans 14 residues.

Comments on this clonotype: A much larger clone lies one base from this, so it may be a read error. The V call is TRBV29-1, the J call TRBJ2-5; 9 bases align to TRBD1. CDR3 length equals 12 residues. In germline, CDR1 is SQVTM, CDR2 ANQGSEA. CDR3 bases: TGCAACGTTGGACAGGGGCAAGAGACCCAGTACTTC. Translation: CNVGQGQETQYF.

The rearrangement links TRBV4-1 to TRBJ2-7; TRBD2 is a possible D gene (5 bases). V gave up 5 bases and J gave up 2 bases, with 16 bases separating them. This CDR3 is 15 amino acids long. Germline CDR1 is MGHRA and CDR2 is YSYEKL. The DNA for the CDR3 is TGCGCCAGCAGCTTCGACTCGGGGTCTCCCTACGAGCAGTACTTC. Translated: CASSFDSGSPYEQYF.

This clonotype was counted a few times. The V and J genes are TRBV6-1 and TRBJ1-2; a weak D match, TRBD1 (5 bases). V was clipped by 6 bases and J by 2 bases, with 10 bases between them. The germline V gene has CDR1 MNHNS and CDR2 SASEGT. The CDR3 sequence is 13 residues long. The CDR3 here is CASRTTENYGYTF. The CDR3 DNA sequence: TGTGCCAGCAGGACGACAGAGAACTATGGCTACACCTTC.

The chain's CDR3 is CASSQPQGYGYTF. CDR3 sequence (DNA): TGTGCCAGCAGCCAGCCCCAGGGCTATGGCTACACCTTC. V and J are TRBV9 and TRBJ1-2, with D maybe TRBD1 (5 bases). The ends were cut back, 4 bases at V and 4 bases at J, with 11 bases in the middle. Germline V gene data show CDR1 as SGDLS and CDR2 as YYNGEE. The CDR3 loop spans 13 amino acids.

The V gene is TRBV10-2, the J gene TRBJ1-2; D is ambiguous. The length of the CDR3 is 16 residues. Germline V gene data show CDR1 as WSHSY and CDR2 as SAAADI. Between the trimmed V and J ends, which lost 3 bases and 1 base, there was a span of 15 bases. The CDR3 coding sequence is TGCGCCAGCAGTGACCAGAGCGGTACCTATAACTATGGCTACACCTTC. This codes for CASSDQSGTYNYGYTF.

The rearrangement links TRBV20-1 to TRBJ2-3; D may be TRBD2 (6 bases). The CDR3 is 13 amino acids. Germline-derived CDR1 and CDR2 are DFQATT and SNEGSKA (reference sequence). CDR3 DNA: TGCAGCTCCCCGGGACTTGGCACAGATACGCAGTATTTT. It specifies CSSPGLGTDTQYF.

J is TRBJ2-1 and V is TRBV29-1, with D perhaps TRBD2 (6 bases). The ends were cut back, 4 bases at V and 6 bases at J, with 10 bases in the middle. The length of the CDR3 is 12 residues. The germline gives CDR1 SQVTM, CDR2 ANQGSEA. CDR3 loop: CSVAGASNEQFF. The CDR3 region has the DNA TGCAGCGTTGCGGGAGCTAGCAATGAGCAGTTCTTC.

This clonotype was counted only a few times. The DNA for the CDR3 is TGTGCCAGCAGCCAAGATCTTCTCGGGGAGAGGGGCTATGGCTACACCTTC. Encoded protein: CASSQDLLGERGYGYTF. V and J are TRBV4-2 and TRBJ1-2; a weak D match, TRBD1 (5 bases). The CDR3 length is 17 residues. With 0 bases removed from V and 4 bases from J, the gap between germline ends came to 18 bases. Germline CDR1 is LGHNA and CDR2 is YNFKEQ.

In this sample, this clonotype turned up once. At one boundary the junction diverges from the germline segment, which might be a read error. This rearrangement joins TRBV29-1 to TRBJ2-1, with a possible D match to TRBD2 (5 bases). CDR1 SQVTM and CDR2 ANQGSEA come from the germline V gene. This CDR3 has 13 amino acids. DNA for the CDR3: TGCAGCGTTGGGATCGGACTGAACAATGAGCGGTTCTTC. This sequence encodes CSVGIGLNNERFF.

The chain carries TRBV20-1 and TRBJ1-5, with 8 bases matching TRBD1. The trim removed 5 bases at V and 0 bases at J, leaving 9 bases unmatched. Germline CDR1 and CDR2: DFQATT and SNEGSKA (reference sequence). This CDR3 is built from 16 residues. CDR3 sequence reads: CSALDRADYSNQPQHF. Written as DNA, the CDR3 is TGCAGTGCTTTGGACAGGGCCGACTATAGCAATCAGCCCCAGCATTTT.